The clone carrying this T cell receptor (beta chain) was detected only a few times. Its target is unknown. CD4+ cells belonging to roughly 5 patients, who were in the biomarker study, were further sorted into CD25+CD127- cells. This entry comes from a study of CD8+ T cells in alopecia areata. General study findings and limits: It was lesional scalp, especially alopecia totalis/universalis, that showed higher clonality than normal scalp.

Sequencing relied on a cDNA template that was reverse transcribed from extracted RNA. The repertoire was sequenced with immunoSEQ multiplex PCR; TCRdb's copy has only in-frame clones and lacks some. The sample records about 20,000 clones, roughly two thirds being singletons. Trimming removed 8 bases at V and 6 bases at J, with 2 bases between. The CDR3 covers 9 residues. From germline, CDR1 is SEHNR and CDR2 FQNEAQ (reference sequence). The sequencing sample was made of CD4+ Tregs sorted from blood. The chain joins TRBV7-9 to TRBJ2-1, with no clear D. This TCR was sampled from a human donor with alopecia areata. The CDR3 sequence is CASPNEQFF. DNA of the CDR3: TGTGCCAGCCCCAATGAGCAGTTCTTC.